The 3 T cell receptor beta chains reported below all come from one sample, sequenced in a study of beta chain features in type 1 diabetes. Overall study findings and caveats: The study found moderately but significantly shorter TCRB CDR3s in all four CD4+ subsets of Type 1 diabetes patients.

No antigen has been assigned to these receptors. Every isolated RNA sample was fully reverse transcribed, so sequencing captured expressed TCRB transcripts. Only in-frame clones appear in the TCRdb table, and some are missing; sequencing was by immunoSEQ multiplex PCR. The sample has under 300,000 clones; around 16% are singletons. Sequencing was done on a sample of naive CD4+ T cells from blood. The receptors here all came from a man aged 25 to 45 with type 1 diabetes.

This clone has just a few counts. This sequence joins TRBV9 and TRBJ2-3; D uncertain. V lost 2 bases, J lost 8 bases, and 15 bases lay in between. The CDR3 runs to 14 residues. The germline V gene encodes CDR1 SGDLS and CDR2 YYNGEE. The CDR3 region has the DNA TGTGCCAGCAGCGTGACTGGGCTGACGGGTACGCAGTATTTT. Protein product: CASSVTGLTGTQYF. Supplemented by reference TRBV9 and TRBJ2-3, the full variable domain reads DSGVTQTPKHLITATGQRVTLRCSPRSGDLSVYWYQQSLDQGLQFLIQYYNGEERAKGNILERFSAQQFPDLHSELNLSSLELGDSALYFCASSVTGLTGTQYFGPGTRLTVL.

The chain recombines TRBV25-1 with TRBJ2-1; D unresolved. The CDR3 is 14 amino acids. The V gene lost 1 base and the J gene lost 4 bases, with 8 bases spanning the gap. Looked up from germline, CDR1 is MGHDK and CDR2 is SYGVNS. The DNA for the CDR3 is TGTGCCAGCAGTGAATCGATCTCATACAATGAGCAGTTCTTC. Amino acid sequence: CASSESISYNEQFF.

The chain recombines TRBV5-1 with TRBJ2-2; possible D gene TRBD1, 6 bases. Trimming removed 10 bases from V and 4 bases from J, with 14 bases in between. CDR3 length: 13 amino acids. Germline CDR1 and CDR2: SGHRS and YFSETQ. CDR3 loop: CACRDTSTGELFF. The CDR3 DNA sequence: TGCGCCTGCCGGGACACCTCCACCGGGGAGCTGTTTTTT.